This T cell receptor (beta chain) was observed in a study of CD8+CD57+ T cells in acquired aplastic anemia. In the study overall: Healthy-donor CD4+ cells averaged about 10 million reads.

This clonotype was observed at least ten times. The antigen remains unidentified. The CDR3 sequence is 15 residues long. Trimming shortened V by 3 bases and J by 0 bases, and 9 bases separated the two germline ends. From germline, CDR1 is KGHSY and CDR2 FQNENV. Profiling of TCR beta VDJ combinations and CDR3 sequences used genomic DNA as template. TCRdb processed the reads anew with MiXCR; each CDR3 protein has one entry. The data show a few hundred thousand distinct CDR3 sequences, roughly 64% seen once. Findings and limits, study-wide: Simpson's diversity of CD8+ cells was not significantly different in patients compared with controls.

This chain connects TRBV16 to TRBJ1-3, with a weak D call TRBD1 (6 bases). This TCR derives from a human donor in good health, serving as a control. Sample: sorted CD4+, CD8+, or CD8+CD57+ T cells (not recorded which) from PBMCs. This CDR3 reads CASSHSRGSGNTIYF. The CDR3 bases are TGTGCCAGCAGCCACTCCAGGGGCTCTGGAAACACCATATATTTT.